This T cell receptor (beta chain) was recovered during a study of blood T cell repertoires in COVID-19. Study overall: Material from acute and convalescent COVID-19 was sourced from the United States, Italy and Spain. T cells, B-cell-depleted T cells, or PBMCs supplied cDNA or gDNA.

Per the study methods: Estimated nucleated cell counts came from reference gene primer amplification. This table comes from immunoSEQ multiplex PCR, and its TCRdb copy is limited to in-frame clones, with some not included. That table furnishes V, J and clone size, whereas the DNA furnished D and trimming. The repertoire includes just over 50,000 clones, about 90% of them detected once, and approximately 16% sits in the top ten. Sequencing was performed on peripheral blood. The receptor comes from a human donor with active COVID-19. The donor label of this sample is uncertain.

This chain's CDR3 is CASTSGQPEGKLFF. The CDR3 region has the DNA TGTGCCAGCACCTCCGGACAGCCTGAGGGGAAACTGTTTTTT. The chain carries TRBV6-6 and TRBJ1-4, with TRBD1 as a possible D gene (6 bases). Germline assignment: CDR1 MNHNY and CDR2 SVGAGI (reference sequence). V lost 7 bases, J lost 11 bases, and 20 bases lay in between. CDR3 length: 14 residues.